These T cell receptor beta chains were read from a single sample in a study of control samples from healthy donors and cancer patients. The data were produced by immunoSEQ multiplex PCR, yet TCRdb's version contains in-frame clones alone and is incomplete. This repertoire shows 150,000 to 200,000 clones, roughly 91% found once; its top ten account for 1.5%. Sequenced input: blood. These receptors came from a woman aged 30 to 39 in good health. CDR3s include the opening cysteine and the closing phenylalanine or tryptophan. D genes are given only for firm matches. Part of the rows lack a size; the others show once, few, many or a class for expanded clones.

size,V,J,D,CDR3,DNA
NA,TRBV2,TRBJ2-3,TRBD1,CASRPGQVTDTQYF,TGTGCCAGCAGACCGGGACAGGTCACAGATACGCAGTATTTT
NA,TRBV5-1,TRBJ1-2,TRBD1,CASSPGTGNYGYTF,TGCGCCAGCAGCCCCGGGACAGGGAACTATGGCTACACCTTC
few,TRBV7-9,TRBJ1-2,NA,CASSLGGRWYGYTF,TGTGCCAGCAGCTTAGGGGGTAGATGGTATGGCTACACCTTC
NA,TRBV28,TRBJ1-2,TRBD1,CASTHRGRNYGYTF,TGTGCCAGCACCCACAGGGGGCGTAACTATGGCTACACCTTC
once,TRBV4-1,TRBJ2-1,NA,CASSQEAGHNEQFF,TGCGCCAGCAGCCAAGAGGCGGGGCACAATGAGCAGTTCTTC
NA,TRBV4-1,TRBJ1-5,NA,CASSQDLGGGNQPQHF,TGCGCCAGCAGCCAAGATCTGGGAGGGGGGAATCAGCCCCAGCATTTT
NA,TRBV7-9,TRBJ2-3,NA,CASSLTGGTDTQYF,TGTGCCAGCAGCTTGACGGGGGGCACAGATACGCAGTATTTT
NA,TRBV7-2,TRBJ2-7,NA,CASSLSGLSSYEQYF,TGTGCCAGCAGCTTATCGGGCCTTAGCTCCTACGAGCAGTACTTC
NA,TRBV5-4,TRBJ2-1,TRBD1,CASSLGPGQGSNEQFF,TGTGCCAGCAGCCTGGGGCCGGGACAGGGATCCAATGAGCAGTTCTTC
NA,TRBV18,TRBJ2-7,TRBD1,CASSRDRSYEQYF,TGTGCCAGCTCACGGGACAGATCCTACGAGCAGTACTTC
NA,TRBV19,TRBJ1-2,NA,CASSRDGDRGYTF,TGTGCCAGTAGTAGGGACGGTGATCGTGGCTACACCTTC
NA,TRBV19,TRBJ1-5,NA,CASSIKGQGRNQPQHF,TGTGCCAGTAGTATTAAGGGGCAGGGACGCAATCAGCCCCAGCATTTT
NA,TRBV28,TRBJ1-4,NA,CASSLVSGGINEKLFF,TGTGCCAGCAGTTTGGTATCGGGTGGTATTAATGAAAAACTGTTTTTT
NA,TRBV12-3/TRBV12-4,TRBJ2-5,NA,CASSLQETQYF,TGTGCCAGCAGTCTTCAAGAGACCCAGTACTTC
NA,TRBV13,TRBJ2-5,NA,CASSLRTWGETQYF,TGTGCCAGCAGCTTAAGGACCTGGGGAGAGACCCAGTACTTC
NA,TRBV28,TRBJ2-1,TRBD2,CASSHRAGAYEQFF,TGTGCCAGCAGTCACCGAGCGGGAGCTTATGAGCAGTTCTTC
NA,TRBV14,TRBJ2-1,TRBD1,CASSPYRGSSYNEQFF,TGTGCCAGCAGCCCTTACAGGGGGAGCTCCTACAATGAGCAGTTCTTC
NA,TRBV2,TRBJ2-7,TRBD1,CASRLDRGYEQYF,TGTGCCAGCAGACTGGACAGGGGCTACGAGCAGTACTTC
NA,TRBV18,TRBJ2-5,TRBD2,CASSPQRGARETQYF,TGTGCCAGCTCACCACAGCGGGGGGCGAGAGAGACCCAGTACTTC
NA,TRBV15,TRBJ2-7,NA,CATSLGSSYEQYF,TGTGCCACCAGCCTGGGAAGCTCCTACGAGCAGTACTTC
NA,TRBV21-1,TRBJ2-5,NA,CASSTRLAGGPYQETQYF,TGTGCCAGCAGCACCAGACTAGCGGGAGGCCCTTACCAAGAGACCCAGTACTTC
NA,TRBV2,TRBJ2-6,NA,CASKLQGRSGANVLTF,TGTGCCAGCAAGTTACAGGGCCGCTCTGGGGCCAACGTCCTGACTTTC
NA,TRBV5-4,TRBJ2-7,NA,CASSLASASYEQYF,TGTGCCAGCAGCTTGGCTAGCGCCTCCTACGAGCAGTACTTC
NA,TRBV10-3,TRBJ2-3,NA,CAISDPALPDTQYF,TGTGCCATCAGTGATCCGGCGCTTCCAGATACGCAGTATTTT
NA,TRBV30,TRBJ1-5,NA,CAWSYRGNQPQHF,TGTGCCTGGAGCTACAGGGGCAATCAGCCCCAGCATTTT
NA,TRBV6-5,TRBJ1-2,NA,CASSYSYGYTF,TGTGCCAGCAGTTACAGCTATGGCTACACCTTC
NA,TRBV10-3,TRBJ1-5,NA,CAISDPVQGINQPQHF,TGTGCCATCAGTGACCCAGTCCAGGGCATCAATCAGCCCCAGCATTTT
NA,TRBV4-3,TRBJ2-3,NA,CASSQEGRHTQYF,TGCGCCAGCAGCCAAGAAGGAAGGCATACGCAGTATTTT
NA,TRBV15,TRBJ1-1,NA,CATSRGAGVGMNTEAFF,TGTGCCACCAGCAGAGGGGCAGGGGTAGGCATGAACACTGAAGCTTTCTTT
NA,TRBV15,TRBJ2-1,NA,CATSRVQNNEQFF,TGTGCCACCAGCAGAGTCCAAAACAATGAGCAGTTCTTC
NA,TRBV5-6,TRBJ1-4,NA,CASSLSTNEKLFF,TGTGCCAGCAGCTTATCAACTAATGAAAAACTGTTTTTT
NA,TRBV19,TRBJ1-5,NA,CASSIVGAQPQHF,TGTGCCAGTAGTATAGTAGGGGCCCAGCCCCAGCATTTT
NA,TRBV11-1,TRBJ1-6,NA,CASRSGVFSYNSPLHF,TGTGCCAGTAGAAGCGGGGTGTTCTCCTATAATTCACCCCTCCACTTT
few,TRBV4-3,TRBJ1-2,TRBD1,CASSRGQGNYGYTF,TGCGCCAGCAGCCGGGGACAGGGTAACTATGGCTACACCTTC
once,TRBV7-3,TRBJ2-3,TRBD1,CASSSTGGADTQYF,TGTGCCAGCAGCTCCACAGGGGGCGCAGATACGCAGTATTTT
once,TRBV6-6,TRBJ2-5,TRBD2,CASRGLAGLEGTQYF,TGTGCCAGCAGAGGACTAGCGGGACTAGAGGGGACCCAGTACTTC
NA,TRBV19,TRBJ2-6,NA,CASRHTSAPSGANVLTF,TGTGCCAGTAGGCACACCTCGGCCCCCTCTGGGGCCAACGTCCTGACTTTC
NA,TRBV5-1,TRBJ1-1,TRBD1,CASSPGQGVANTEAFF,TGCGCCAGCAGCCCCGGACAGGGCGTAGCGAACACTGAAGCTTTCTTT
NA,TRBV19,TRBJ1-1,TRBD1,CASSTGTGGSTEAFF,TGTGCCAGTAGTACCGGGACAGGGGGATCCACTGAAGCTTTCTTT
few,TRBV11-2,TRBJ2-2,TRBD2,CASSSPSGGVGELFF,TGTGCCAGCAGCTCCCCTAGCGGGGGGGTCGGGGAGCTGTTTTTT
NA,TRBV27,TRBJ1-1,TRBD1,CASSSGTGGNTEAFF,TGTGCCAGCAGTTCCGGGACAGGGGGAAACACTGAAGCTTTCTTT
NA,TRBV5-4,TRBJ2-2,NA,CASSSDSRRGELFF,TGTGCCAGCAGCTCAGATAGCCGCCGCGGGGAGCTGTTTTTT
NA,TRBV7-3,TRBJ2-7,TRBD2,CASSLRGSGSSYEQYF,TGTGCCAGCAGCTTAAGAGGTAGCGGGAGTAGCTACGAGCAGTACTTC
NA,TRBV28,TRBJ1-4,TRBD1,CASSLYGGQGNEKLFF,TGTGCCAGCAGTTTATATGGGGGACAGGGTAATGAAAAACTGTTTTTT
NA,TRBV28,TRBJ1-5,TRBD1,CASSDRVGNQPQHF,TGTGCCAGCAGTGACAGGGTAGGCAATCAGCCCCAGCATTTT
NA,TRBV7-9,TRBJ2-7,TRBD2,CASSPRLAGSSYEQYF,TGTGCCAGCAGCCCGAGACTAGCGGGAAGCTCCTACGAGCAGTACTTC
NA,TRBV6-5,TRBJ1-1,TRBD1,CASTGQAATEAFF,TGTGCCAGCACCGGACAGGCCGCCACTGAAGCTTTCTTT
NA,TRBV6-4,TRBJ1-6,TRBD1,CASSDSGQGDNSPLHF,TGTGCCAGCAGTGACTCGGGACAGGGAGATAATTCACCCCTCCACTTT
few,TRBV7-2,TRBJ2-7,TRBD1,CASSWGQLYEQYF,TGTGCCAGCAGCTGGGGACAGCTTTACGAGCAGTACTTC
NA,TRBV18,TRBJ1-6,NA,CASSDSFNSPLHF,TGTGCCAGCTCAGACAGTTTTAATTCACCCCTCCACTTT
NA,TRBV12-3/TRBV12-4,TRBJ2-3,NA,CASSLGWADTQYF,TGTGCCAGCAGTTTAGGATGGGCAGATACGCAGTATTTT
NA,TRBV5-1,TRBJ2-7,TRBD2,CASRGGALSYEQYF,TGCGCCAGCAGGGGAGGGGCCCTCTCCTACGAGCAGTACTTC
NA,TRBV5-8,TRBJ2-7,TRBD1,CASSLDRGYEQYF,TGTGCCAGCAGTCTTGACAGGGGCTACGAGCAGTACTTC
NA,TRBV5-1,TRBJ2-5,TRBD2,CASSPRTSQNQETQYF,TGCGCCAGCAGCCCCAGGACTAGCCAAAATCAAGAGACCCAGTACTTC
NA,TRBV14,TRBJ1-2,NA,CASSQRTGFVGYTF,TGTGCCAGCAGCCAAAGAACAGGGTTCGTTGGCTACACCTTC
NA,TRBV7-2,TRBJ1-5,TRBD1,CASSSDRDQPQHF,TGTGCCAGCAGTAGCGACAGGGACCAGCCCCAGCATTTT
NA,TRBV7-7,TRBJ2-2,TRBD1,CASSPTGAGELFF,TGTGCCAGCAGCCCCACAGGGGCCGGGGAGCTGTTTTTT
NA,TRBV24-1,TRBJ2-3,TRBD1,CATSGGTGGSTDTQYF,TGTGCCACCAGTGGCGGGACAGGGGGTAGCACAGATACGCAGTATTTT